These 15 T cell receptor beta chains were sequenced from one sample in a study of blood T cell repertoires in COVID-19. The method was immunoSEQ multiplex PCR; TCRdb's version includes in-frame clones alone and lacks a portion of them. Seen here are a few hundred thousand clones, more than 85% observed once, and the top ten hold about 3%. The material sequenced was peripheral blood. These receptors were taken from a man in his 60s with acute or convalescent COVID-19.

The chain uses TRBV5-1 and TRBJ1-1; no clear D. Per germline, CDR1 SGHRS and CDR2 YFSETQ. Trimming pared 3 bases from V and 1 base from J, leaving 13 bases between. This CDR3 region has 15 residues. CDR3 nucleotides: TGCGCCAGCAGCTCGACGAGGGCATGGAACACTGAAGCTTTCTTT. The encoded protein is CASSSTRAWNTEAFF.

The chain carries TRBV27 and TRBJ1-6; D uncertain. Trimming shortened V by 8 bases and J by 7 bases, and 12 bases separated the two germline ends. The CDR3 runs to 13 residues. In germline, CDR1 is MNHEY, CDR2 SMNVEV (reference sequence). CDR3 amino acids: CASARSGNSPLHF. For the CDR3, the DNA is TGTGCCAGCGCCCGTAGCGGAAATTCACCCCTCCACTTT.

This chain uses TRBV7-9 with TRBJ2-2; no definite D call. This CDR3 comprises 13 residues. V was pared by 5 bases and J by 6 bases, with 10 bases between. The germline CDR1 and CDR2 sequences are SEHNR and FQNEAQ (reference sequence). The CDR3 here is CASSPFPPGELFF. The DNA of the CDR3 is TGTGCCAGCAGCCCTTTCCCCCCCGGGGAGCTGTTTTTT.

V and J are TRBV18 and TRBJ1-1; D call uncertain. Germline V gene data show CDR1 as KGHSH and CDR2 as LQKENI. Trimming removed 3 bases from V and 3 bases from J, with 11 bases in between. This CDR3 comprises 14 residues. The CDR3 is CASSPLARDTEAFF. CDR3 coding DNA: TGTGCCAGCTCACCTTTAGCCCGGGACACTGAAGCTTTCTTT.

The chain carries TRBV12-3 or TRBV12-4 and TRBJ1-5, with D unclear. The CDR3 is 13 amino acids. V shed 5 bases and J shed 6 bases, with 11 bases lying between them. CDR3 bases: TGTGCCAGCAGTGGGGAGTTTTCTCAGCCCCAGCATTTT. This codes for CASSGEFSQPQHF.

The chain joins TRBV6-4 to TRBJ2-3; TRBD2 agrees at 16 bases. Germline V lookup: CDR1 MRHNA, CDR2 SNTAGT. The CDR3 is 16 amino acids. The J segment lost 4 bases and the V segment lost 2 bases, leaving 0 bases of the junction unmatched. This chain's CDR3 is CASSDGTSGGADTQYF. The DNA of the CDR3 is TGTGCCAGCAGTGACGGGACTAGCGGGGGGGCAGATACGCAGTATTTT.

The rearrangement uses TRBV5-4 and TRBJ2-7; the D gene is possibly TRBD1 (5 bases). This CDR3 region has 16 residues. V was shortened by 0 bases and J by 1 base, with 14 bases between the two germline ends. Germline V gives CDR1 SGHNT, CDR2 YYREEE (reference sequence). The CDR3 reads CASSLGQGSLSYEQYF. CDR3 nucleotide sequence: TGTGCCAGCAGCTTGGGGCAGGGTTCTTTGTCCTACGAGCAGTACTTC. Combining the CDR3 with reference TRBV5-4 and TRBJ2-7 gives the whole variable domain ETGVTQSPTHLIKTRGQQVTLRCSSQSGHNTVSWYQQALGQGPQFIFQYYREEENGRGNFPPRFSGLQFPNYSSELNVNALELDDSALYLCASSLGQGSLSYEQYFGPGTRLTVT.

CDR3 sequence: CATSAASGETQYF. Written as DNA, the CDR3 is TGTGCCACCAGTGCGGCTAGCGGCGAGACCCAGTACTTC. V and J are TRBV24-1 and TRBJ2-5; TRBD2 matches 7 bases. Germline values: CDR1 KGHDR, CDR2 SFDVKD. The CDR3 runs 13 residues. With V trimmed by 5 bases and J by 5 bases, 4 bases remained unmatched.

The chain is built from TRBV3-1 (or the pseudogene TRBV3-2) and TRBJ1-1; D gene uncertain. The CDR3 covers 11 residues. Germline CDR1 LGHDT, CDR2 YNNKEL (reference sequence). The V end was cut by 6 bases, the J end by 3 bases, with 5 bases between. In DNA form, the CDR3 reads TGTGCCAGCAGGCGGGACACTGAAGCTTTCTTT. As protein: CASRRDTEAFF.

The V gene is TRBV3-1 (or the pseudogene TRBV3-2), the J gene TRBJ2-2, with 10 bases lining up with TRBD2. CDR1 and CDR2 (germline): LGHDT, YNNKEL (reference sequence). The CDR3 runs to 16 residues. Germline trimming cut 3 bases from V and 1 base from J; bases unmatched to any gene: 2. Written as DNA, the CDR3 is TGTGCCAGCAGCCACGCTAGCGGGGGGAACACCGGGGAGCTGTTTTTT. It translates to CASSHASGGNTGELFF.

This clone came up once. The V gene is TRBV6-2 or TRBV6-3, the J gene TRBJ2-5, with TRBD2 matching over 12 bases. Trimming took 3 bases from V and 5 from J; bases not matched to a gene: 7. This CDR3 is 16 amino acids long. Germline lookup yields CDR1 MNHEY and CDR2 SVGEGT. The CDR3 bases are TGTGCCAGCAGTTATCCTAGACTAGCGGGGGTGGAGACCCAGTACTTC. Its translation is CASSYPRLAGVETQYF.

The CDR3 DNA reads as TGTGCCAGCAGAGGCCAGAAGGGTTCGGGACAAGAGACCCAGTACTTC. It specifies CASRGQKGSGQETQYF. This chain joins TRBV25-1 and TRBJ2-5, with D possibly TRBD2 on 5 matching bases. The germline V gene encodes CDR1 MGHDK and CDR2 SYGVNS. Trimming pared 6 bases from V and 2 bases from J, leaving 19 bases between. This CDR3 spans 16 amino acids. Combining the CDR3 with reference TRBV25-1 and TRBJ2-5 gives the whole variable domain EADIYQTPRYLVIGTGKKITLECSQTMGHDKMYWYQQDPGMELHLIHYSYGVNSTEKGDLSSESTVSRIRTEHFPLTLESARPSHTSQYLCASRGQKGSGQETQYFGPGTRLLVL.

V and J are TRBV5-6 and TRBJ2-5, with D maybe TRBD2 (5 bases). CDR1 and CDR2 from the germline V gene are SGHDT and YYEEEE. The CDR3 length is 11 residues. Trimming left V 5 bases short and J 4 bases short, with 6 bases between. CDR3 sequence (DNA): TGTGCCAGCAGTGCGGGAGAGACCCAGTACTTC. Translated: CASSAGETQYF.

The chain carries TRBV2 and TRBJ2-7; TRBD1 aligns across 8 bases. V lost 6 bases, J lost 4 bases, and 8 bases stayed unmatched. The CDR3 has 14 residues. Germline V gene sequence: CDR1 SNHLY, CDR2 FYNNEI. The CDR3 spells CASSPDRGVYEQYF. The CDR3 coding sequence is TGTGCCAGCAGCCCCGACAGGGGAGTGTACGAGCAGTACTTC.

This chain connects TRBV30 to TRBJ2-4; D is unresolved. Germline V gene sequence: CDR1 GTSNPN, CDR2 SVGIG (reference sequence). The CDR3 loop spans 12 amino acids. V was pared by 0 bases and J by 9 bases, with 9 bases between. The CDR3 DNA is TGTGCCTGGAGTGTAACTAACCTCATTCAGTACTTC. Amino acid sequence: CAWSVTNLIQYF.